The 21 T cell receptor beta chains below come from one sample, sequenced in a study of T cell clonality in common variable immunodeficiency. Notes on the study in general: In common variable immunodeficiency, TCR beta chains reportedly carried fewer deletions and N-nucleotide insertions.

Their cognate antigens are unknown. Only in-frame clones appear in the TCRdb table, and some are missing; sequencing was by immunoSEQ multiplex PCR. The profile covers some 10,000 clones, none occurring a single time. Specimen: peripheral blood mononuclear cells. These receptors originate from a human donor with common variable immunodeficiency.

Notes on this clone: The read falls 3 residues short of the CDR3 end, and the missing part is taken from the germline J gene. This chain joins TRBV7-9 and TRBJ2-1; 7 positions agree with TRBD2. Germline lookup yields CDR1 SEHNR and CDR2 FQNEAQ (reference sequence). This CDR3 has 15 residues. V was pared by 5 bases and J by 1 base, with 5 bases of the junction left unmatched. CDR3 sequence: CASSNRAGSYNEQFF. The DNA read from the CDR3 is TGTGCCAGCAGCAACCGAGCGGGATCCTACAATGAG. Based on the CDR3 plus reference TRBV7-9 and TRBJ2-1, the full variable domain is DTGVSQNPRHKITKRGQNVTFRCDPISEHNRLYWYRQTLGQGPEFLTYFQNEAQLEKSRLLSDRFSAERPKGSFSTLEIQRTEQGDSAMYLCASSNRAGSYNEQFFGPGTRLTVL.

This clone was seen a handful of times. The missing CDR3 end, 3 residues past where the read stops, is filled in from the germline J gene. The V call is TRBV7-2, the J call TRBJ2-1; TRBD2 might be the D (6 bases). V was clipped by 5 bases and J by 6 bases, with 17 bases between them. This CDR3 has 15 amino acids. The germline CDR1 and CDR2 sequences are SGHTA and FQGNSA. CDR3 bases read: TGTGCCAGCAGCGCGGCCGGGACTGGGGGCAATGAG. It codes for CASSAAGTGGNE. The entire CDR3 reads CASSAAGTGGNEQFF. Using reference TRBV7-2 and TRBJ2-1 for the parts outside the CDR3, the full variable domain is GAGVSQSPSNKVTEKGKDVELRCDPISGHTALYWYRQSLGQGLEFLIYFQGNSAPDKSGLPSDRFSAERTGGSVSTLTIQRTQQEDSAVYLCASSAAGTGGNEQFFGPGTRLTVL.

This clone has a handful of counts. The observed sequence ends 3 residues before the CDR3 terminus, with the missing tail filled in from the germline J gene. The chain employs TRBV19 and TRBJ1-5; TRBD1 matches at 8 bases. Per germline, CDR1 LNHDA and CDR2 SQIVND (reference sequence). Trimming took 7 bases from V and 6 from J; bases not matched to a gene: 11. The CDR3 consists of 15 residues. CDR3 in amino acids: CASIGSRGLSQPQHF. The DNA read from the CDR3 is TGTGCCAGTATAGGATCCAGGGGGCTGAGTCAGCCC.

About this clone itself: The read ends 3 residues before the CDR3 terminus; that terminus is restored from the germline J gene. The gene calls are TRBV6-1 and TRBJ1-6, with D unresolved. The length of the CDR3 is 12 residues. The germline CDR1 and CDR2 sequences are MNHNS and SASEGT. The part of the CDR3 DNA that was read is TGTGCCAGCAGTGAAGGTCGGGTTCCC. This codes for CASSEGRVP. The entire CDR3 sequence reads CASSEGRVPLHF.

Only a few counts were recorded for this clone. The CDR3 end lies 3 residues beyond the end of the read and is filled in from the germline J gene. The chain is built from TRBV19 and TRBJ2-1; 8 positions match TRBD2. CDR1 is LNHDA and CDR2 is SQIVND in the germline V gene (reference sequence). The V gene end was trimmed by 6 bases and the J gene end by 4 bases; junction bases not matched to a gene: 8. There are 15 residues in the CDR3. Partial CDR3 DNA: TGTGCCAGTAGGGGCTTAGCGGGATTTTACAATGAG. Encoded protein: CASRGLAGFYNE. The full CDR3 protein is CASRGLAGFYNEQFF. The variable domain in full, with the rest retrieved from reference TRBV19 and TRBJ2-1, is DGGITQSPKYLFRKEGQNVTLSCEQNLNHDAMYWYRQDPGQGLRLIYYSQIVNDFQKGDIAEGYSVSREKKESFPLTVTSAQKNPTAFYLCASRGLAGFYNEQFFGPGTRLTVL.

CDR3 region: CASSEFPPGNTEAFF. The DNA read from the CDR3 is TGTGCCAGCAGTGAATTCCCCCCTGGCAACACTGAA. The rearrangement links TRBV2 to TRBJ1-1; D gene unclear. The sequence runs out 3 residues before the end of the CDR3; the remainder is reconstructed from the germline J gene. The V and J ends lost 2 bases and 2 bases respectively, with 12 bases between them. CDR1 is SNHLY and CDR2 is FYNNEI in the germline V gene. The CDR3 totals 15 residues.

By share of the sample, this clone is medium-sized. The CDR3 end falls 3 residues outside the read, so it is completed with the germline J gene. The chain recombines TRBV6-1 with TRBJ1-6, with 7 bases lining up with TRBD1. Germline V CDR1 and CDR2: MNHNS, SASEGT. The V and J ends lost 2 bases and 7 bases, in that order; junction bases with no gene match: 8. This CDR3 contains 16 residues. The covered CDR3 bases are TGTGCCAGCAGTGAATATACGGGACAGATAAATTCACCC. Translation gives CASSEYTGQINSP. The CDR3 in its entirety is CASSEYTGQINSPLHF.

A few counts support this clone. The read is 3 residues too short to cover the CDR3 end, so that end is filled in from the germline J gene. The V call is TRBV5-1, the J call TRBJ2-1, with a weak D call TRBD1 (5 bases). Germline V gene data show CDR1 as SGHRS and CDR2 as YFSETQ. V lost 5 bases to trimming and J lost 3 bases, with 15 bases between them. The CDR3 consists of 15 residues. The CDR3 protein is CASRSSVTVYNEQFF. The part of the CDR3 DNA that was read is TGCGCCAGCAGGTCCTCCGTGACAGTCTACAATGAG.

CDR3 loop: CASSLGSMGGYTF. The CDR3 DNA, read in part, is TGCGCCAGCAGCTTGGGTTCTATGGGCGGC. This sequence joins TRBV5-1 and TRBJ1-2; D is unclear. The observed sequence ends 3 residues before the CDR3 terminus, with the missing tail filled in from the germline J gene. The length of the CDR3 is 13 residues. Germline V CDR1 and CDR2: SGHRS, YFSETQ.

This clone was seen a handful of times. The observed sequence ends 3 residues before the CDR3 terminus, with the missing tail filled in from the germline J gene. This rearrangement joins TRBV6-1 to TRBJ1-5, with a tentative D call TRBD1 (6 bases). Per germline, CDR1 MNHNS and CDR2 SASEGT. The CDR3 contains 15 residues. The DNA read from the CDR3 is TGTGCCAGCAGTGTGGGGGTGGGGGCTCCAGGTCCC. Its translation is CASSVGVGAPGP. The whole CDR3 region reads CASSVGVGAPGPQHF.

The table lists this clone with a few counts. The missing CDR3 end, 3 residues past where the read stops, is filled in from the germline J gene. The chain uses TRBV7-9 and TRBJ2-2; D unclear. The germline gives CDR1 SEHNR, CDR2 FQNEAQ (reference sequence). This CDR3 is 14 amino acids long. V was cut by 5 bases and J by 4 bases, with 11 bases left in between. The sequenced part of the CDR3 DNA is TGTGCCAGCAGCCCAAGGCTAGTCACCGGGGAG. The encoded protein is CASSPRLVTGE. The full CDR3 protein reads CASSPRLVTGELFF. Together with reference TRBV7-9 and TRBJ2-2, the CDR3 gives the full variable domain: DTGVSQNPRHKITKRGQNVTFRCDPISEHNRLYWYRQTLGQGPEFLTYFQNEAQLEKSRLLSDRFSAERPKGSFSTLEIQRTEQGDSAMYLCASSPRLVTGELFFGEGSRLTVL.

As concerns this clone: The CDR3 end lies 3 residues beyond the end of the read and is filled in from the germline J gene. The J gene is TRBJ2-5, the V gene TRBV5-6; D is perhaps TRBD1 (6 bases). The CDR3 extends over 13 amino acids. Germline assignment: CDR1 SGHDT and CDR2 YYEEEE. Trimming removed 7 bases from V and 2 bases from J, with 12 bases in between. The CDR3 reads CASSPDRQETQYF. CDR3 DNA (partial): TGTGCCAGCTCCCCGGACAGACAAGAGACC.

This clone showed up just a few times. The read gets to within 3 residues of the CDR3 end, and the germline J gene fills in the rest. The genes are TRBV7-2 and TRBJ2-7; TRBD2 agrees at 8 bases. The CDR3 extends over 14 amino acids. Germline values: CDR1 SGHTA, CDR2 FQGNSA. V was clipped by 5 bases and J by 2 bases; unmatched bases: 5. CDR3 loop: CASSKQRETYEQYF. The DNA read from the CDR3 is TGTGCCAGCAGCAAGCAGCGGGAGACCTACGAG.

Comments on this clone: With the read ending 3 residues before the CDR3 end, the germline J gene is used to fill in that end. The V call is TRBV19, the J call TRBJ2-3; TRBD2 matches 14 bases. This CDR3 region has 16 residues. CDR1 is LNHDA and CDR2 is SQIVND in the germline V gene (reference sequence). With V trimmed by 3 bases and J by 6 bases, 5 bases remained unmatched. Partial CDR3 DNA: TGTGCCAGTAGTATTGGGACTAGCGGGGGATCCGATACG. Protein product: CASSIGTSGGSDT. The full-length CDR3 reads as CASSIGTSGGSDTQYF.

With regard to this clone: The read comes to an end 3 residues before the CDR3 does, leaving the germline J gene to fill in the end. V is TRBV7-2 and J is TRBJ2-5, with 7 bases matching TRBD1. J was trimmed by 2 bases and V by 6 bases; bases with no gene match: 3. CDR3 length: 13 residues. The germline V gene has CDR1 SGHTA and CDR2 FQGNSA. The CDR3 DNA, read in part, is TGTGCCAGCAGTATGGACAGGCAAGAGACC. This encodes CASSMDRQET. The CDR3 reads in full as CASSMDRQETQYF.

As concerns this clone: The read halts 3 residues ahead of the CDR3 end, with the missing end drawn from the germline J gene. The gene calls are TRBV7-3 and TRBJ2-5; possible D gene TRBD2, 5 bases. The V end was cut by 0 bases, the J end by 4 bases, with 9 bases between. The CDR3 sequence is 14 residues long. Germline assignment: CDR1 SGHTA and CDR2 FQGTGA. The CDR3: CASSLTRGAETQYF. The covered CDR3 bases are TGTGCCAGCAGCTTAACTCGGGGAGCAGAGACC.

The sample holds a few counts of this clone. The part of the CDR3 DNA that was read is TGTGCCAGTGGGAGGGCTAGCGGGAGATTCTCCTACAATGAG. This gives the protein CASGRASGRFSYNE. The whole CDR3 region reads CASGRASGRFSYNEQFF. This chain connects TRBV19 to TRBJ2-1; 10 nucleotides match TRBD2. With the read ending 3 residues before the CDR3 end, the germline J gene is used to fill in that end. Germline lookup yields CDR1 LNHDA and CDR2 SQIVND (reference sequence). This CDR3 has 17 residues. V lost 8 bases, J lost 0 bases, and 10 bases stayed unmatched.

By share of the sample, this clone is medium-sized. The DNA ends 3 residues before the CDR3 does, and the rest of the CDR3 is filled in from the germline J gene. V gene TRBV12-3 or TRBV12-4 combines with J gene TRBJ2-5; TRBD2 matches 10 bases. Trimming at V came to 5 bases and at J to 3 bases, leaving 3 bases not matched to a gene. CDR3 length: 14 amino acids. The CDR3 sequence: CASSTSGTEETQYF. The sequenced CDR3 bases are TGTGCCAGCAGTACTAGCGGGACGGAAGAGACC.

Worth noting for this clone: The read halts 3 residues ahead of the CDR3 end, with the missing end drawn from the germline J gene. The chain joins TRBV19 to TRBJ2-1; TRBD2 matches 7 bases. Looked up from germline, CDR1 is LNHDA and CDR2 is SQIVND (reference sequence). The V gene end was trimmed by 5 bases and the J gene end by 4 bases; junction bases not matched to a gene: 5. The CDR3 is 14 residues long. CDR3 bases read: TGTGCCAGTAGTGTTAGCGGGCTTTACAATGAG. The encoded protein is CASSVSGLYNE. The complete CDR3 sequence is CASSVSGLYNEQFF.

A note on this clone: The observed sequence ends 3 residues before the CDR3 terminus, with the missing tail filled in from the germline J gene. Other DNA variants within this sample encode the same CDR3. The J gene is TRBJ2-1, the V gene TRBV7-6; D gene uncertain. The CDR3 has 16 amino acids. V lost 6 bases to trimming and J lost 0 bases, with 15 bases between them. Germline V gene lookup returns CDR1 SGHVS and CDR2 FNYEAQ. CDR3 loop: CASSYLGSPSYNEQFF. CDR3 DNA (partial): TGTGCCAGCAGTTACCTGGGCTCGCCCTCCTACAATGAG.

Relative to its sample, this clone is medium-sized. The DNA ends 3 residues before the CDR3 does, and the rest of the CDR3 is filled in from the germline J gene. The chain is built from TRBV13 and TRBJ1-1, with unresolved D. Germline V CDR1 and CDR2: PRHDT, FYEKMQ (reference sequence). The V and J ends lost 0 bases and 1 base respectively, with 6 bases between them. This CDR3 is built from 14 residues. CDR3 bases read: TGTGCCAGCAGCTTAGGCGAGCGGAACACTGAA. Translated: CASSLGERNTE. The entire CDR3 protein is CASSLGERNTEAFF.